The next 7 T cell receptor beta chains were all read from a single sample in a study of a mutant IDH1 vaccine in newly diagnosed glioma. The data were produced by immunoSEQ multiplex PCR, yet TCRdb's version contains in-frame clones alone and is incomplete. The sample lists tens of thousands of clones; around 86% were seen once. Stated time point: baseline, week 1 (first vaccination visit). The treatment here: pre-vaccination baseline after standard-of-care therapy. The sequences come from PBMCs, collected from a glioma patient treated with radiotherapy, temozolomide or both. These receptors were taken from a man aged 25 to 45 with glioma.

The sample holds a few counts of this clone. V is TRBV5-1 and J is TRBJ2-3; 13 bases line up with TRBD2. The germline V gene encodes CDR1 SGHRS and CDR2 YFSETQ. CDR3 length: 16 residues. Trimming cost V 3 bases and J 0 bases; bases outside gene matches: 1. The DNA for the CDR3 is TGCGCCAGCAGCTCACTAGCGGGGGGGAGCACAGATACGCAGTATTTT. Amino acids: CASSSLAGGSTDTQYF.

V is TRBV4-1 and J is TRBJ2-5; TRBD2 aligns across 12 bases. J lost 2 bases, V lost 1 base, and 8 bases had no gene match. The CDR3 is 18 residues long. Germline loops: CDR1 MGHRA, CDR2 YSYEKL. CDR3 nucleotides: TGCGCCAGCAGCCAAGTTTCCTTTCTAGCGGGGGGGCAAGAGACCCAGTACTTC. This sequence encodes CASSQVSFLAGGQETQYF.

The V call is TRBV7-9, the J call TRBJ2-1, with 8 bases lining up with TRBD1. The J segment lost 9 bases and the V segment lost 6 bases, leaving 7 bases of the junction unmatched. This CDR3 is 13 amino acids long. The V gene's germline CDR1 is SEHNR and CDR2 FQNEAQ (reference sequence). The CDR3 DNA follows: TGTGCCAGCAGAGCCCAGGGGGCTTTTGAGCAGTTCTTC. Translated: CASRAQGAFEQFF.

This CDR3 reads CASSFYRDRTYEQYF. DNA for the CDR3: TGTGCCAGCAGTTTTTATAGAGACAGGACCTACGAGCAGTACTTC. The J gene is TRBJ2-5, the V gene TRBV28, with D possibly TRBD1 on 6 matching bases. The DNA end favors TRBJ2-7, so the J call may be wrong. Germline CDR1 reads MDHEN; CDR2 reads SYDVKM. CDR3 length: 15 residues.

The CDR3 loop is CASSYRPEGGETQYF. CDR3 bases: TGTGCCAGCAGTTACCGCCCCGAGGGAGGAGAGACCCAGTACTTC. The V and J genes are TRBV6-5 and TRBJ2-5, with D possibly matching TRBD2 (6 bases). The CDR3 covers 15 residues. The germline CDR1 and CDR2 sequences are MNHEY and SVGAGI. The V end was cut by 2 bases, the J end by 4 bases, with 14 bases between.

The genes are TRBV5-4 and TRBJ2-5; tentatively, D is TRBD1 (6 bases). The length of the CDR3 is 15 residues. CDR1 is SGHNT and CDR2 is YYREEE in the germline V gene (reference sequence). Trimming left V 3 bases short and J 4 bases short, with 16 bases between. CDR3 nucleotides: TGTGCCAGCAGCTCCACCGCAGGGGTACGAGAGACCCAGTACTTC. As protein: CASSSTAGVRETQYF.

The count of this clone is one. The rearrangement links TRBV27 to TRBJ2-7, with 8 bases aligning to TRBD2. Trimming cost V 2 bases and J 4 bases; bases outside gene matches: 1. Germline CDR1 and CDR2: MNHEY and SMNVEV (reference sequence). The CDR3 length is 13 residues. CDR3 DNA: TGTGCCAGCAGTTTAGCGGGGGGATACGAGCAGTACTTC. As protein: CASSLAGGYEQYF.